This passage covers 7 T cell receptor beta chains from one sample sequenced in a study of cytomegalovirus exposure and HLA in healthy donors. The PCR employed 60 Vbeta primers together with 13 Jbeta primers. Data came from immunoSEQ multiplex PCR; TCRdb stores just in-frame clones and leaves some out. The sample lists 150,000 to 200,000 clones, 84% seen once, with roughly 5.2% in the top ten. Sequenced: PBMCs. The origin of the receptors is a girl aged 5-17 years in good health and CMV-seropositive.

A single count supports this clone. This chain uses TRBV5-1 with TRBJ1-1; D gene ambiguous. Between the trimmed V and J ends, which lost 2 bases and 1 base, there was a span of 9 bases. The CDR3 totals 14 residues. Germline values: CDR1 SGHRS, CDR2 YFSETQ. CDR3 nucleotide sequence: TGCGCCAGCAGCTTAGAGGGATCGAACACTGAAGCTTTCTTT. Protein product: CASSLEGSNTEAFF. The variable domain in full, with the rest retrieved from reference TRBV5-1 and TRBJ1-1, is KAGVTQTPRYLIKTRGQQVTLSCSPISGHRSVSWYQQTPGQGLQFLFEYFSETQRNKGNFPGRFSGRQFSNSRSEMNVSTLELGDSALYLCASSLEGSNTEAFFGQGTRLTVV.

The chain employs TRBV14 and TRBJ2-4; 7 nucleotides agree with TRBD1. The V and J ends lost 6 bases and 1 base, in that order; junction bases with no gene match: 3. The germline V gene encodes CDR1 SGHDN and CDR2 FVKESK. The CDR3 length is 14 residues. The CDR3 protein is CASSQQGAKNIQYF. CDR3 DNA: TGTGCCAGCAGTCAACAGGGGGCCAAAAACATTCAGTACTTC.

The V gene is TRBV11-2, the J gene TRBJ1-4; the D is unclear. The CDR3 runs to 13 residues. The V and J ends lost 5 bases and 7 bases respectively, with 11 bases between them. Germline V lookup: CDR1 SGHAT, CDR2 FQNNGV. CDR3 sequence: CASSPTGGEKLFF. DNA of the CDR3: TGTGCCAGCAGCCCGACCGGAGGTGAAAAACTGTTTTTT. The full variable domain, in which reference TRBV11-2 and TRBJ1-4 provide the parts outside the CDR3, is EAGVAQSPRYKIIEKRQSVAFWCNPISGHATLYWYQQILGQGPKLLIQFQNNGVVDDSQLPKDRFSAERLKGVDSTLKIQPAKLEDSAVYLCASSPTGGEKLFFGSGTQLSVL.

The V gene is TRBV7-3, the J gene TRBJ1-1, with TRBD1 identical over 7 bases. Germline CDR1 SGHTA, CDR2 FQGTGA. The junction had 0 bases not matched to a gene; V was cut back by 4 bases and J by 1 base. The CDR3 contains 13 residues. The CDR3 sequence is CASSWDRNTEAFF. The CDR3 DNA sequence: TGTGCCAGCAGCTGGGACAGGAACACTGAAGCTTTCTTT.

The chain combines TRBV6-1 with TRBJ2-2, with 7 bases that match TRBD1. V shed 5 bases and J 8 bases; nucleotides not matched to a gene: 2. The CDR3 totals 12 residues. CDR1 and CDR2 from the germline V gene are MNHNS and SASEGT. CDR3 protein: CASSMTGGELFF. CDR3 nucleotide sequence: TGTGCCAGCAGTATGACAGGGGGGGAGCTGTTTTTT.

This chain connects TRBV6-5 to TRBJ1-4; D is ambiguous. Trimming left V 5 bases short and J 1 base short, with 11 bases between. The CDR3 loop spans 15 amino acids. The germline gives CDR1 MNHEY, CDR2 SVGAGI. CDR3 protein: CASSPRRLTNEKLFF. Written as DNA, the CDR3 is TGTGCCAGCAGTCCCCGCAGGCTAACTAATGAAAAACTGTTTTTT.

The V gene is TRBV5-1, the J gene TRBJ1-1; perhaps TRBD1 as D (5 bases). Deletions cut 4 bases from V and 13 bases from J, with 17 bases between. Germline loops: CDR1 SGHRS, CDR2 YFSETQ. The CDR3 loop spans 12 amino acids. Here the CDR3 DNA reads TGCGCCAGCAGCAGCGGGACGGTCAGAAGTTTCTTT. Translated: CASSSGTVRSFF.